Detailed here is one T cell receptor (beta chain). Antigen: not known. Among the donors, all were healthy bone marrow donors. These data belong to a study of cytomegalovirus exposure and HLA in healthy donors. Across the whole study: Samples from HLA-typed donors yielded approximately 80 million unique TCRs in an early data release. Whole-study findings and limits: In a later analysis, across HLA loci, associated TCR counts were highest for DRB1, lowest for HLA-C. Being indistinguishable, some V segments were excluded, TRBV6-2 and TRBV6-3 among them.

PCR primers comprised 60 Vbeta and 13 Jbeta primers. Sequenced by immunoSEQ multiplex PCR; TCRdb stores in-frame clones only, minus some. Of about 160,000 clones listed, 65% to 90% are singletons. CDR1 and CDR2 (germline): MDHEN, SYDVKM. The V segment lost 5 bases and the J segment 7 bases; nucleotides outside the gene matches: 7. The CDR3 spans 14 residues. Material for sequencing was PBMCs. The chain carries TRBV28 and TRBJ1-5, with TRBD1 matching over 8 bases. This TCR derives from a man in his forties or fifties in good health and CMV-seropositive. CDR3 in DNA: TGTGCCAGCAGTCAGCGGACAGGGAGGCAGCCCCAGCATTTT. It translates to CASSQRTGRQPQHF. Using reference TRBV28 and TRBJ1-5 for the parts outside the CDR3, the full variable domain is DVKVTQSSRYLVKRTGEKVFLECVQDMDHENMFWYRQDPGLGLRLIYFSYDVKMKEKGDIPEGYSVSREKKERFSLILESASTNQTSMYLCASSQRTGRQPQHFGDGTRLSIL.